Listed below are T cell receptor beta chains from one sample, sequenced in a study of cytomegalovirus exposure and HLA in healthy donors. Repertoires were generated with immunoSEQ multiplex PCR, while TCRdb's copy carries only in-frame clones and drops some. The sample contains approximately 130,000 clones, 75% of which appear only once. The material sequenced was PBMCs. The receptors come from a man between 25 and 39 years old in good health and CMV-seronegative. Both conserved end residues are part of each CDR3.

cdr3_aa	v_call	j_call
CASSLQGSGTDTQYF	TRBV7-9	TRBJ2-3
CASSLVGGNEQYF	TRBV7-2	TRBJ2-7
CASSQVTGEQPQHF	TRBV4-2	TRBJ1-5
CASSRQDSSYEQYF	TRBV6-5	TRBJ2-7
CASSQGLTGTDTQYF	TRBV14	TRBJ2-3
CASSFSTSGNTDTQYF	TRBV28	TRBJ2-3
CASSLQARSGNTIYF	TRBV7-9	TRBJ1-3
CASSQQASNQPQHF	TRBV19	TRBJ1-5
CSVLESYTQYF	TRBV29-1	TRBJ2-3
CATSRDGVRDISGNTIYF	TRBV15	TRBJ1-3
CASSLLAGAYNEQFF	TRBV6-5	TRBJ2-1
CASSLGGTNYEQYF	TRBV5-1	TRBJ2-7
CASTNRGGRETQYF	TRBV7-8	TRBJ2-5
CASSFFREGPYEQYF	TRBV7-2	NA
CASSIQGGDQPQHF	TRBV19	TRBJ1-5
CASSLIARGGADTQYF	TRBV7-3	TRBJ2-3
CASSLVGQGGTEAFF	TRBV5-1	TRBJ1-1
CASSLTGVDTQYF	TRBV6-6	TRBJ2-3
CASNPVGTTGSYEQYF	TRBV27	TRBJ2-7
CAITERGRSDTQYF	TRBV10-3	TRBJ2-3
CASSLWENPYNSPLHF	TRBV11-2	TRBJ1-6
CASSYSSGRQNYEQFF	TRBV6-5	TRBJ2-1
CASSQEWGVAEAFF	TRBV14	TRBJ1-1
CASSSRLAGHYNEQFF	TRBV28	TRBJ2-1
CASRLLLQLSYNSPLHF	TRBV12-2	TRBJ1-6
CASSLNRFLPPYNSPLHF	TRBV5-1	TRBJ1-6
CASSEPGQVDEQYF	TRBV10-2	TRBJ2-7
CASSLVGGDTEAFF	TRBV7-2	TRBJ1-1
CSGGGRTDTQYF	TRBV29-1	TRBJ2-3
CASSEGLAGKSSYEQYF	TRBV6-1	TRBJ2-7
CASSVRTHRDRLYNEQFF	TRBV2	TRBJ2-1
CASEDKSIPGELFF	TRBV5-1	TRBJ2-2
CASSRQGYEQYF	TRBV27	TRBJ2-7
CATSLGFDSHEQYF	TRBV6-5	TRBJ2-7
CASSWDSSYEQYF	TRBV27	TRBJ2-7
CASSLSVTDTQYF	TRBV7-7	TRBJ2-3
CASYPGQGTYEQYF	TRBV6-1	TRBJ2-7
CASSLNRSRGYTF	TRBV28	TRBJ1-2
CASSQVAGNTIYF	TRBV6-5	TRBJ1-3
CASSPTSGRETQYF	TRBV27	TRBJ2-5
CASSYSIQGDYTF	TRBV6-5	TRBJ1-2
CASTESGTGAEKLFF	TRBV6-1	TRBJ1-4
CASRTGDSEAFF	TRBV5-4	TRBJ1-1
CASSQGIRGASYEQYF	TRBV14	TRBJ2-7
CRNPSQRGIYTDTQYF	TRBV21-1	TRBJ2-3
CASSDAKAGGQETQYF	TRBV6-1	TRBJ2-5
CASPKGQGDDEQYF	TRBV28	TRBJ2-7
CASSLALRGGGYQPQHF	TRBV7-8	TRBJ1-5
CAWSLAGGFTDTQYF	TRBV30	TRBJ2-3
CAWSVLGGLGYTF	TRBV30	TRBJ1-2
CASSFRASGPPYNEQFF	TRBV27	TRBJ2-1
CSADLARLPYF	TRBV20-1	TRBJ2-7
CASSLNRAYNSPLHF	TRBV5-6	TRBJ1-6
CASGEDISPLHF	TRBV7-9	TRBJ1-6
CASTSYRHEKLFF	TRBV6-1	TRBJ1-4